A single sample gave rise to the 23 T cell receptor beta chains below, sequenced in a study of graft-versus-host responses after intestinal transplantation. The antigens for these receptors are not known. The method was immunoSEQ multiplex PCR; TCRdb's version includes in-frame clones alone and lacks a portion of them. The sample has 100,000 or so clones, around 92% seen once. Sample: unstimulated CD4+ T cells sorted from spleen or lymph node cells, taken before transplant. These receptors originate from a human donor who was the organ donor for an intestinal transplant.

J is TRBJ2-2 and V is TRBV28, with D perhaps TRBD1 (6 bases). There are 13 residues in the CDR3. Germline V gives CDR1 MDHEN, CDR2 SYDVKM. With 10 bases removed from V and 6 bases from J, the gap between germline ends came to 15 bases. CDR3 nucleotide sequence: TGTGCCACCCTCGGACAGTTATCCGGGGAGCTGTTTTTT. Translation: CATLGQLSGELFF.

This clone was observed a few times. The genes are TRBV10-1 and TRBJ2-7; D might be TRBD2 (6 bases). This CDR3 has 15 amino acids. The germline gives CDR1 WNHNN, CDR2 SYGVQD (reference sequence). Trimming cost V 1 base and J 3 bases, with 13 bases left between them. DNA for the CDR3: TGCGCCAGCAGTGAGTGGGAGGACACTCTCTACGAGCAGTACTTC. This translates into CASSEWEDTLYEQYF.

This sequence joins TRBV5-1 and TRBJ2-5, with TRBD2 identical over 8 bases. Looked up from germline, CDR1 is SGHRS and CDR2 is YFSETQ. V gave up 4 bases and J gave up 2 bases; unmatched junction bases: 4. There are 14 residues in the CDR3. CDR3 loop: CASSRQRGQETQYF. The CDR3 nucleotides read TGCGCCAGCAGCCGGCAGCGGGGGCAAGAGACCCAGTACTTC.

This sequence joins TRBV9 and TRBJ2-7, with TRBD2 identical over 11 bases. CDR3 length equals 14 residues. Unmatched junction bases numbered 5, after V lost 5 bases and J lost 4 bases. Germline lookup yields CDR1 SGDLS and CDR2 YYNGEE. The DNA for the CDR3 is TGTGCCAGCAGTGCCGGGACTAGCGGTTACGAGCAGTACTTC. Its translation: CASSAGTSGYEQYF.

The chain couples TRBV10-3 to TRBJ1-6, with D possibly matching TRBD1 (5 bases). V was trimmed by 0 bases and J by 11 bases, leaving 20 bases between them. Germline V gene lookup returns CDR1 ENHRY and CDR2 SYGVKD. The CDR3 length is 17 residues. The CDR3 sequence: CAISESGARTIPPPLHF. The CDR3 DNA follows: TGTGCCATCAGTGAGTCTGGGGCTCGGACTATCCCCCCACCCCTCCACTTT.

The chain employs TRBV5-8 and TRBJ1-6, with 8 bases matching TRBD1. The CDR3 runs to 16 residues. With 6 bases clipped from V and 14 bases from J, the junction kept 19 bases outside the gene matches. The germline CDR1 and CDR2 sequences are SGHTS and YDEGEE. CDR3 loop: CASTQKQGVGVSSLHF. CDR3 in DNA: TGTGCCAGCACCCAAAAACAGGGGGTAGGAGTATCTTCCCTCCACTTT.

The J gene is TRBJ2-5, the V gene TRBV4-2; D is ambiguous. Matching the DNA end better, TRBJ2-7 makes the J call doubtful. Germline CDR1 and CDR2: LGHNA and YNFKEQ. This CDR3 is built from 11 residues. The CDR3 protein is CASSQDSEQYF. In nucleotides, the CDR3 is TGTGCCAGCAGCCAAGATTCCGAGCAGTACTTC.

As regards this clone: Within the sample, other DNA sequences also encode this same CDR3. The CDR3 loop reads CASSAGGYEQYF. As DNA, the CDR3 is TGTGCCAGCAGTGCAGGCGGGTACGAGCAGTACTTC. The chain uses TRBV2 and TRBJ2-7; a possible D gene is TRBD2 (5 bases). The germline V gene has CDR1 SNHLY and CDR2 FYNNEI. The V gene lost 4 bases and the J gene lost 4 bases, with 8 bases spanning the gap. The CDR3 contains 12 residues.

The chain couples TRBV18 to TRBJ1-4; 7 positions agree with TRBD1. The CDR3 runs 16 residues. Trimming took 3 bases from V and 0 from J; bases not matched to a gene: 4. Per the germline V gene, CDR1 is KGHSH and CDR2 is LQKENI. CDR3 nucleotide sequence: TGTGCCAGCTCACCGGGACAGCCTACAACTAATGAAAAACTGTTTTTT. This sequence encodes CASSPGQPTTNEKLFF.

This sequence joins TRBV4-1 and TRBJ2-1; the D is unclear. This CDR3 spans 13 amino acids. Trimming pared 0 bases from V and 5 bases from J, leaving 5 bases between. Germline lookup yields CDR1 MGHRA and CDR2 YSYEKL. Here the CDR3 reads CASSQDSDNEQFF. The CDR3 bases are TGCGCCAGCAGCCAAGACTCGGACAATGAGCAGTTCTTC.

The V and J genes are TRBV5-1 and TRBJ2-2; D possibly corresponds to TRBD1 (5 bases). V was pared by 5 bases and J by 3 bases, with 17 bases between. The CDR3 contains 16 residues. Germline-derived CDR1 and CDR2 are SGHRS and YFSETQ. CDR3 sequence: CASSHGLGADTGELFF. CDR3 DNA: TGCGCCAGCAGTCACGGGCTAGGGGCTGACACCGGGGAGCTGTTTTTT.

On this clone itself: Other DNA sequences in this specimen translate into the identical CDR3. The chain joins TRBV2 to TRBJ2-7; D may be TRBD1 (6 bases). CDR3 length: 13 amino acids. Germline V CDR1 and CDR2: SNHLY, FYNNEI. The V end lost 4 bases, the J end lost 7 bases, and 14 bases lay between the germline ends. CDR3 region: CASSGTGRGEQYF. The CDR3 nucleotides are TGTGCCAGCAGTGGAACAGGGAGAGGTGAGCAGTACTTC. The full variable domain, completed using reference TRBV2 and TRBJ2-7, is EPEVTQTPSHQVTQMGQEVILRCVPISNHLYFYWYRQILGQKVEFLVSFYNNEISEKSEIFDDQFSVERPDGSNFTLKIRSTKLEDSAMYFCASSGTGRGEQYFGPGTRLTVT.

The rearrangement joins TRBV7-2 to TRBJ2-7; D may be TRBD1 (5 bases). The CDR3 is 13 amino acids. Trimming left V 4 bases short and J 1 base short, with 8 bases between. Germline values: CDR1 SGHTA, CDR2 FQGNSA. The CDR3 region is CASSSRTSYEQYF. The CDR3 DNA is TGTGCCAGCAGCTCCCGGACATCCTACGAGCAGTACTTC.

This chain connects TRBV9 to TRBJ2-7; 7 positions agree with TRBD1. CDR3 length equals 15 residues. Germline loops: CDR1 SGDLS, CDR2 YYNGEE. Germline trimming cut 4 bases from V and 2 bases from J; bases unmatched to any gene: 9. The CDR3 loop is CASSPTGRGTYEQYF. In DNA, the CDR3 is TGTGCCAGCAGCCCGACAGGGAGAGGGACCTACGAGCAGTACTTC.

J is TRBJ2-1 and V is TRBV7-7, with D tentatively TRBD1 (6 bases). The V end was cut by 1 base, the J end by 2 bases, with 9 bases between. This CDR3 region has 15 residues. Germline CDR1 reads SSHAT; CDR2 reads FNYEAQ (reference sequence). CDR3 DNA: TGTGCCAGCAGCTTAGGGCAGGGGACCTACAATGAGCAGTTCTTC. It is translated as CASSLGQGTYNEQFF.

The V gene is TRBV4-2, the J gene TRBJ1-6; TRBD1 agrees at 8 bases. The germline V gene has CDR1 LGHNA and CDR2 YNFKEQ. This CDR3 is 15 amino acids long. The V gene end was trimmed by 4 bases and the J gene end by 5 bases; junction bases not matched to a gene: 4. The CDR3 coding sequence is TGTGCCAGCAGCCCGAGACAGGGGAATAATTCACCCCTCCACTTT. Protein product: CASSPRQGNNSPLHF.

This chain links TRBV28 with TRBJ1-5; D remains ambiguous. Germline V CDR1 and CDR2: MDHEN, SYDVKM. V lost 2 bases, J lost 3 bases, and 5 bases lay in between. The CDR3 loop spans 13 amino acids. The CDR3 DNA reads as TGTGCCAGCAGTTTAAACAACAATCAGCCCCAGCATTTT. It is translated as CASSLNNNQPQHF. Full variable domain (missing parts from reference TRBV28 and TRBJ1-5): DVKVTQSSRYLVKRTGEKVFLECVQDMDHENMFWYRQDPGLGLRLIYFSYDVKMKEKGDIPEGYSVSREKKERFSLILESASTNQTSMYLCASSLNNNQPQHFGDGTRLSIL.

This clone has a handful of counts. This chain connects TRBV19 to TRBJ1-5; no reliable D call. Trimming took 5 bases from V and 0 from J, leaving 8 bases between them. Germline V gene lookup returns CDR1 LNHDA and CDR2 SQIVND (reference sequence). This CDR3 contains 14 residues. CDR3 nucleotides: TGTGCCAGTAGTGGGCAAGATAGCAATCAGCCCCAGCATTTT. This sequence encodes CASSGQDSNQPQHF.

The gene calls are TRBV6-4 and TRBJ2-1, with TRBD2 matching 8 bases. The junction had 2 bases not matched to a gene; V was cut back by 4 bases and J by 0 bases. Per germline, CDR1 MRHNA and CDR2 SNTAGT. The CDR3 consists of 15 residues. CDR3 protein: CASSVSGGSYNEQFF. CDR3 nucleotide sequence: TGTGCCAGCAGTGTAAGCGGGGGCTCCTACAATGAGCAGTTCTTC.

CDR3 coding DNA: TGTGCCAGCAGCTTTAGCGGGGGGGCCCGAGAGACCCAGTACTTC. Amino acid sequence: CASSFSGGARETQYF. The V and J genes are TRBV7-2 and TRBJ2-5, with 11 bases that match TRBD2. The germline gives CDR1 SGHTA, CDR2 FQGNSA. After removal of 3 bases from V and 4 bases from J, the junction contained 4 bases not matched to a gene. This CDR3 has 15 amino acids.

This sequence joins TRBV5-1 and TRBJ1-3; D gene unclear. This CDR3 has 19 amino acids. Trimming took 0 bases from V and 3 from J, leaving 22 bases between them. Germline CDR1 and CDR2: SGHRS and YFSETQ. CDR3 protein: CASSLGATRGSIGGNTIYF. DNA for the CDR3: TGCGCCAGCAGCTTGGGGGCGACCCGAGGGAGTATCGGTGGAAACACCATATATTTT.

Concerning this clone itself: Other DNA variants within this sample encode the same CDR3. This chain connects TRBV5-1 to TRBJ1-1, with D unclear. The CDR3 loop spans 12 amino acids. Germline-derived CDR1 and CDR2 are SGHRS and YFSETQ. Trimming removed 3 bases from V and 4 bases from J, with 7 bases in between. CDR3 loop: CASSSGGTEAFF. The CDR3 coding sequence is TGCGCCAGCAGCTCCGGTGGCACTGAAGCTTTCTTT.

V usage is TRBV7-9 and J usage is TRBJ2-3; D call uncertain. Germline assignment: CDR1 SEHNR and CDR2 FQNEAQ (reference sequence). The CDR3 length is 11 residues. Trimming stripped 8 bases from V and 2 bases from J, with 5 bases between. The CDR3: CASELTDTQYF. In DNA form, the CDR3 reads TGTGCCAGCGAGCTCACAGATACGCAGTATTTT.